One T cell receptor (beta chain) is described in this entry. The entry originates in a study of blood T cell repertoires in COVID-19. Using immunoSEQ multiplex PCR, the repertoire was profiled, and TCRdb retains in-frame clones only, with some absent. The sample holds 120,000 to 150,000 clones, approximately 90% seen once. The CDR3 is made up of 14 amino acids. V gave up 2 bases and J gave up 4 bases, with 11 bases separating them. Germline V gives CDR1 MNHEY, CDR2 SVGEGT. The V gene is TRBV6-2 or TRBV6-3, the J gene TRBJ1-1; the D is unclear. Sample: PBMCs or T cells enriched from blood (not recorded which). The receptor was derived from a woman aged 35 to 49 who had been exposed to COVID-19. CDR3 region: CASSYRRGGTEAFF. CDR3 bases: TGTGCCAGCAGTTACCGGCGGGGAGGCACTGAAGCTTTCTTT.